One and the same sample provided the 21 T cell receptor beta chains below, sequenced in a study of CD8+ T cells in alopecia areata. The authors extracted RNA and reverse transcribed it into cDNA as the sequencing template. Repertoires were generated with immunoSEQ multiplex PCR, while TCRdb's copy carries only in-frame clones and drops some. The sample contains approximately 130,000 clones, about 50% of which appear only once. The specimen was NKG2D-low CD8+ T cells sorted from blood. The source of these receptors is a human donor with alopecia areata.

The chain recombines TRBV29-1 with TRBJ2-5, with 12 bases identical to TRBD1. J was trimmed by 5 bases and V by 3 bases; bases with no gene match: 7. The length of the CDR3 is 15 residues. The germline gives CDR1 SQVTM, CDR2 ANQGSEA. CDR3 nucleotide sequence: TGCAGCGTTGATTCTGGGACAGGGGGCGCGGAGACCCAGTACTTC. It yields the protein CSVDSGTGGAETQYF.

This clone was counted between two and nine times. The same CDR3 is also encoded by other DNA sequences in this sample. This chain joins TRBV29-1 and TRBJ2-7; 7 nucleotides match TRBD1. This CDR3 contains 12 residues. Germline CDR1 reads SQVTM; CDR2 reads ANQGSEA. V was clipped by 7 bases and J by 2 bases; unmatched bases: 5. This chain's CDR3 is CSARTGAYEQYF. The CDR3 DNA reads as TGCAGCGCCCGGACAGGAGCCTACGAGCAGTACTTC.

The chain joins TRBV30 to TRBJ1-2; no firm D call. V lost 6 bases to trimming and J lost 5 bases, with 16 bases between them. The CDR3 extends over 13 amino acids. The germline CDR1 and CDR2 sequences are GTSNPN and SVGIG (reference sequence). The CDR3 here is CACNRVGGYGYTF. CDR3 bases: TGTGCCTGCAACCGGGTCGGTGGGTATGGCTACACCTTC. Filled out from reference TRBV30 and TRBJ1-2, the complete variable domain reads SQTIHQWPATLVQPVGSPLSLECTVEGTSNPNLYWYRQAAGRGLQLLFYSVGIGQISSEVPQNLSASRPQDRQFILSSKKLLLSDSGFYLCACNRVGGYGYTFGSGTRLTVV.

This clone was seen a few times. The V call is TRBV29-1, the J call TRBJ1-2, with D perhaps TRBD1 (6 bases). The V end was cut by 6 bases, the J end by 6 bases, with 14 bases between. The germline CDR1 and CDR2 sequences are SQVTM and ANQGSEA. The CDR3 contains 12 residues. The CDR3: CSVPGHLDGYTF. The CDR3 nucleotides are TGCAGCGTCCCGGGACATTTGGATGGCTACACCTTC.

CDR3 in amino acids: CASSLREETQYF. The CDR3 region has the DNA TGCGCCAGCAGCCTCAGGGAAGAGACCCAGTACTTC. V gene TRBV5-1 combines with J gene TRBJ2-5; D perhaps matches TRBD1 (5 bases). V lost 4 bases and J lost 3, with 7 bases in between. This CDR3 has 12 residues. Per germline, CDR1 SGHRS and CDR2 YFSETQ.

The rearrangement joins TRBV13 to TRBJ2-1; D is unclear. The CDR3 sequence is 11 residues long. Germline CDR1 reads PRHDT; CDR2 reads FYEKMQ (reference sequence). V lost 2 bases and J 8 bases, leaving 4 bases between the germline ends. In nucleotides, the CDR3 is TGTGCCAGCAGCTTAATCCATGAGCAGTTCTTC. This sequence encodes CASSLIHEQFF. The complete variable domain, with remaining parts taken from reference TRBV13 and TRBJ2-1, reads AAGVIQSPRHLIKEKRETATLKCYPIPRHDTVYWYQQGPGQDPQFLISFYEKMQSDKGSIPDRFSAQQFSDYHSELNMSSLELGDSALYFCASSLIHEQFFGPGTRLTVL.

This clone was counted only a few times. In DNA, the CDR3 is TGTGCCAGCAGCCAAGATGTAGGACCGGGGGTGTACGAGCAGTACTTC. Protein sequence: CASSQDVGPGVYEQYF. The V call is TRBV14, the J call TRBJ2-7; weak D call: TRBD2 (6 bases). This CDR3 has 16 residues. Germline V CDR1 and CDR2: SGHDN, FVKESK. V lost 0 bases and J 4 bases, leaving 16 bases between the germline ends.

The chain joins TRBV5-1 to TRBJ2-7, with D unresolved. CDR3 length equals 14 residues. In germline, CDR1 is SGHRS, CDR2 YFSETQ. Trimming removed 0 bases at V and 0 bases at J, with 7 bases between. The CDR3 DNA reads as TGCGCCAGCAGCTTGGACACATACTCCTACGAGCAGTACTTC. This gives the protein CASSLDTYSYEQYF.

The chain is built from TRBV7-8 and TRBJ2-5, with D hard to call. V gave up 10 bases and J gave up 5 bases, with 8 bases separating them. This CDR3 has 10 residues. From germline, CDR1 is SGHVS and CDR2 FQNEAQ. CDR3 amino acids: CAITQETQYF. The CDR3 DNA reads TGTGCCATCACTCAGGAGACCCAGTACTTC.

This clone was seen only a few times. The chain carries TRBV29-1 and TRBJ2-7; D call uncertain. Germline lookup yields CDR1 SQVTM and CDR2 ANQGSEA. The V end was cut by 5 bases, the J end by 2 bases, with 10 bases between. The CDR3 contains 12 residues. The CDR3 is CSVTIGPYEQYF. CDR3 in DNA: TGCAGCGTTACAATAGGACCCTACGAGCAGTACTTC.

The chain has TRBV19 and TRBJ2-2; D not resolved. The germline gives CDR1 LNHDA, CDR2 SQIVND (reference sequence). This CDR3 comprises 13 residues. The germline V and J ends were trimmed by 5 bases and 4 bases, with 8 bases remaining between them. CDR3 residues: CASSWVVTGELFF. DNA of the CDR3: TGTGCCAGTAGTTGGGTCGTCACCGGGGAGCTGTTTTTT.

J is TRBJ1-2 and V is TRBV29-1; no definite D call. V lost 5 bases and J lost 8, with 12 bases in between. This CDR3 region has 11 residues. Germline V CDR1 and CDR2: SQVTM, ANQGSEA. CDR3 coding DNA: TGCAGCGTTCATGAACCGAAAGGCTACACCTTC. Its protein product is CSVHEPKGYTF.

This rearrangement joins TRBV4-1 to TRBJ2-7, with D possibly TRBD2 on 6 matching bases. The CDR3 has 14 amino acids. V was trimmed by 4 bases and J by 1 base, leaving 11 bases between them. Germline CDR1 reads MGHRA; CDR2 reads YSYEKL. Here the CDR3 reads CASSLRDFSYEQYF. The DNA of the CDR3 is TGCGCCAGCAGCCTCCGGGACTTTTCCTACGAGCAGTACTTC.

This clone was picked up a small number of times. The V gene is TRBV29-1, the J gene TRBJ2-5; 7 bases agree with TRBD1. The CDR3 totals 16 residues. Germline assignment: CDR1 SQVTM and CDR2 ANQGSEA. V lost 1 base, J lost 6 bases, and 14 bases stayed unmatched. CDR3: CSVEVSRGQYWKTQYF. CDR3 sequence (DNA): TGCAGCGTTGAAGTTAGCCGGGGACAGTATTGGAAGACCCAGTACTTC.

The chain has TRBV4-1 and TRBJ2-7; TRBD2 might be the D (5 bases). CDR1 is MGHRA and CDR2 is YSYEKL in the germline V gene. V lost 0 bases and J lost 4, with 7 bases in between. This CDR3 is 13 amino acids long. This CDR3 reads CASSQEREYEQYF. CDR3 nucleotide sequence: TGCGCCAGCAGCCAAGAGAGGGAGTACGAGCAGTACTTC.

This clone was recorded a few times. The CDR3, as DNA: TGTGCCTGGGACCTAGCGGGAGCACCCGAGCAGTACTTC. It yields the protein CAWDLAGAPEQYF. J is TRBJ2-7 and V is TRBV30; 10 nucleotides align to TRBD2. V shed 5 bases, J shed 6 bases, and the junction held 7 bases outside the gene matches. Germline CDR1 is GTSNPN and CDR2 is SVGIG (reference sequence). The CDR3 loop spans 13 amino acids.

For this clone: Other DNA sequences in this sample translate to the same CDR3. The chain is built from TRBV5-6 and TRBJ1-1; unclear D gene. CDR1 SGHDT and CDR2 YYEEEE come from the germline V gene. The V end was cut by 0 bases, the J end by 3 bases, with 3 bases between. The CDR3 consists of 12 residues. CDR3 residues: CASSLGDTEAFF. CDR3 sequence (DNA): TGTGCCAGCAGCTTGGGCGACACTGAAGCTTTCTTT.

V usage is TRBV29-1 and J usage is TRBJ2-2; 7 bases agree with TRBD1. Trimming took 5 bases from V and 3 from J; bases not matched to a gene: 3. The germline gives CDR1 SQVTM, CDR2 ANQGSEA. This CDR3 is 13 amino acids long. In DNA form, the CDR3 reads TGCAGCGTTCCTACAGGGGACACCGGGGAGCTGTTTTTT. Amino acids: CSVPTGDTGELFF.

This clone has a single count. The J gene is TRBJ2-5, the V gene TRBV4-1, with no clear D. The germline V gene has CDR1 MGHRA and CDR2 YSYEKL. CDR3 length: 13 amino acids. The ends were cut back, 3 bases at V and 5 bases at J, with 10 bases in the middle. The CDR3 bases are TGCGCCAGCAGCCAGCTGACCCCGGAGACCCAGTACTTC. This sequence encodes CASSQLTPETQYF.

The CDR3 DNA reads as TGCAGCGCCTGGGACAGTGAGGATACGCAGTATTTT. Its translation is CSAWDSEDTQYF. The J gene is TRBJ2-3, the V gene TRBV29-1; 7 bases align to TRBD1. The CDR3 sequence is 12 residues long. Trimming cost V 7 bases and J 6 bases; bases outside gene matches: 7. CDR1 is SQVTM, CDR2 ANQGSEA, per germline.

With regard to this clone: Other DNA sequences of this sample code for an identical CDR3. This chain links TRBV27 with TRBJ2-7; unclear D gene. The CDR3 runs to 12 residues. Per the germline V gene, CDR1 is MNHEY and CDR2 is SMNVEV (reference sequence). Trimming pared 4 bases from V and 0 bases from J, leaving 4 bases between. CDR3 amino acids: CASSSSSYEQYF. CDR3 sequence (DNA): TGTGCCAGCAGTTCCAGCTCCTACGAGCAGTACTTC.